These 18 T cell receptor beta chains originate from one sample sequenced in a study of T-cell reconstitution after alpha-beta-depleted transplantation in children. This sample's TCRbeta library carried unique molecular identifier barcodes. MiXCR was run by TCRdb on the PCR reads, yielding one entry per CDR3 protein. The sample carries 250,000 to 300,000 distinct CDR3 sequences, around 9.6% recorded once. The source material was PBMCs from the stem cell graft donor, sampled from the stem cell graft. Receptors were obtained from a human donor who donated a stem cell graft to a child with SCID.

This chain links TRBV5-5 with TRBJ2-5; D gene unclear. V lost 0 bases to trimming and J lost 5 bases, with 11 bases between them. CDR3 length: 14 residues. Germline lookup yields CDR1 SGHKS and CDR2 YYEKEE (reference sequence). The CDR3 is CASSLVQFWETQYF. In DNA, the CDR3 is TGTGCCAGCAGCTTGGTACAGTTCTGGGAGACCCAGTACTTC.

This clonotype was counted only a few times. CDR3 loop: CASMMTGESPYEQYF. The CDR3 region has the DNA TGCGCCAGCATGATGACAGGGGAATCCCCCTACGAGCAGTACTTC. V is TRBV10-2 and J is TRBJ2-7; 8 bases match TRBD1. After removal of 7 bases from V and 2 bases from J, the junction contained 10 bases not matched to a gene. The CDR3 runs 15 residues. Per the germline V gene, CDR1 is WSHSY and CDR2 is SAAADI.

Ten or more counts support this clonotype. This rearrangement joins TRBV4-2 to TRBJ2-3, with TRBD2 identical over 10 bases. Germline values: CDR1 LGHNA, CDR2 YNFKEQ. The CDR3 contains 15 residues. Trimming cost V 0 bases and J 3 bases; bases outside gene matches: 0. In DNA, the CDR3 is TGTGCCAGCAGCCAAGAGACTAGCGGGACAGATACGCAGTATTTT. The encoded protein is CASSQETSGTDTQYF.

This clonotype was seen a few times. The V gene is TRBV10-3, the J gene TRBJ2-3; a possible D gene is TRBD1 (6 bases). This CDR3 has 16 amino acids. Trimming took 1 base from V and 2 from J, leaving 13 bases between them. Germline CDR1 reads ENHRY; CDR2 reads SYGVKD. CDR3 in DNA: TGTGCCATCAGTGAGTTAACAGGGATGTCCACAGATACGCAGTATTTT. Amino acids: CAISELTGMSTDTQYF.

This clonotype was observed a few times. V gene TRBV27 combines with J gene TRBJ2-7, with TRBD1 matching over 8 bases. Looked up from germline, CDR1 is MNHEY and CDR2 is SMNVEV (reference sequence). This CDR3 contains 14 residues. The trim removed 6 bases at V and 2 bases at J, leaving 6 bases unmatched. The CDR3 loop is CASSRGQGPYEQYF. CDR3 DNA: TGTGCCAGCAGCCGAGGACAGGGCCCCTACGAGCAGTACTTC.

J is TRBJ2-1 and V is TRBV29-1; no reliable D call. The CDR3 runs to 14 residues. Germline V gene lookup returns CDR1 SQVTM and CDR2 ANQGSEA. With 0 bases removed from V and 5 bases from J, the gap between germline ends came to 11 bases. CDR3 in DNA: TGCAGCGTTGAAGATCTGGTGAGGCACAATGAGCAGTTCTTC. Its protein is CSVEDLVRHNEQFF.

This clonotype appeared a single time. A much larger clone lies one base from this, so it may be a read error. This chain uses TRBV20-1 with TRBJ2-3; TRBD1 might be the D (6 bases). This CDR3 is 14 amino acids long. Trimming left V 5 bases short and J 3 bases short, with 15 bases between. Per the germline V gene, CDR1 is DFQATT and CDR2 is SNEGSKA (reference sequence). CDR3 in DNA: TGCAGTGCTCCACCCGTGGGGGCAACAGATACGCAGTATTTT. As protein: CSAPPVGATDTQYF.

This clonotype occurred many times. The V and J genes are TRBV9 and TRBJ2-3; 7 bases map to TRBD2. After removal of 4 bases from V and 2 bases from J, the junction contained 4 bases not matched to a gene. This CDR3 is 14 amino acids long. CDR1 is SGDLS and CDR2 is YYNGEE in the germline V gene. CDR3 sequence reads: CASSSRGDTDTQYF. The CDR3 DNA sequence: TGTGCCAGCAGCTCCCGGGGGGACACAGATACGCAGTATTTT.

This clonotype was recorded a few times. CDR3 region: CASSKDRGDSPLHF. The CDR3 DNA sequence: TGTGCCAGCAGTAAGGACAGGGGGGATTCACCCCTCCACTTT. The chain uses TRBV12-3 or TRBV12-4 and TRBJ1-6; TRBD1 matches at 10 bases. The CDR3 runs to 14 residues. V lost 5 bases and J lost 8; bases outside the gene matches: 3.

The sample holds a few counts of this clonotype. This chain links TRBV5-1 with TRBJ1-4; TRBD1 might be the D (5 bases). V lost 7 bases and J lost 6, with 16 bases in between. Germline V gene sequence: CDR1 SGHRS, CDR2 YFSETQ. CDR3 length equals 14 residues. In nucleotides, the CDR3 is TGCGCCAGCTCCGCACCCGGGACGGATGAAAAACTGTTTTTT. It codes for CASSAPGTDEKLFF.

This clonotype was observed a few times. The chain joins TRBV10-3 to TRBJ1-1; tentative D call: TRBD1 (6 bases). Between the trimmed V and J ends, which lost 5 bases and 4 bases, there was a span of 8 bases. The CDR3 contains 12 residues. The V gene's germline CDR1 is ENHRY and CDR2 SYGVKD. In DNA, the CDR3 is TGTGCCATCAGTACAGGGAGCACTGAAGCTTTCTTT. It specifies CAISTGSTEAFF.

This rearrangement joins TRBV20-1 to TRBJ2-1; D is ambiguous. The CDR3 totals 15 residues. V lost 5 bases and J lost 0, with 14 bases in between. Germline V gene sequence: CDR1 DFQATT, CDR2 SNEGSKA (reference sequence). CDR3 DNA: TGCAGTGCTCACTCGCCTGGCAACTCCTACAATGAGCAGTTCTTC. This translates into CSAHSPGNSYNEQFF.

V and J are TRBV5-8 and TRBJ2-7; tentatively, D is TRBD1 or TRBD2 (5 bases each). Trimming left V 4 bases short and J 6 bases short, with 14 bases between. The V gene's germline CDR1 is SGHTS and CDR2 YDEGEE. The CDR3 spans 13 residues. CDR3 coding DNA: TGTGCCAGCAGCCTCATGCGAGGGGCCGAGCAGTACTTC. Residues: CASSLMRGAEQYF.

There are many counts of this clonotype. The rearrangement uses TRBV9 and TRBJ1-6, with D possibly being TRBD1 (6 bases). Germline CDR1 SGDLS, CDR2 YYNGEE. This CDR3 has 14 amino acids. The V and J ends lost 5 bases and 7 bases respectively, with 13 bases between them. As DNA, the CDR3 is TGTGCCAGCAGTGCTGGGACAAACAATTCACCCCTCCACTTT. This encodes CASSAGTNNSPLHF.

On this clonotype itself: The conserved closing phenylalanine or tryptophan is absent in this CDR3, likely reflecting a read error. V gene TRBV12-3 or TRBV12-4 combines with J gene TRBJ1-3; 9 positions agree with TRBD1. CDR3 size: 17 residues. V lost 5 bases and J lost 0; bases outside the gene matches: 8. The CDR3 coding sequence is TGTGCCAGCAGTATGGGACAGGGTTTAGACTCTGGAAACACCATATATCTT. Protein product: CASSMGQGLDSGNTIYL.

The V gene is TRBV20-1, the J gene TRBJ2-7; 7 bases map to TRBD1. CDR3 length: 14 residues. V was pared by 2 bases and J by 1 base, with 5 bases of the junction left unmatched. Germline CDR1 DFQATT, CDR2 SNEGSKA (reference sequence). The CDR3 coding sequence is TGCAGTGCTAGACGGACAGGTATTTCCTACGAGCAGTACTTC. Protein: CSARRTGISYEQYF.

The chain combines TRBV10-3 with TRBJ2-5; tentatively, D is TRBD2 (5 bases). V was pared by 0 bases and J by 5 bases, with 10 bases between. The germline CDR1 and CDR2 sequences are ENHRY and SYGVKD. The CDR3 contains 14 residues. The chain's CDR3 is CAISESGQRETQYF. DNA of the CDR3: TGTGCCATCAGTGAGTCCGGGCAGCGGGAGACCCAGTACTTC.

This clonotype was counted ten times or more. This chain links TRBV5-1 with TRBJ2-7; 8 positions match TRBD1. Trimming took 4 bases from V and 0 from J; bases not matched to a gene: 6. The CDR3 loop spans 15 amino acids. CDR1 SGHRS and CDR2 YFSETQ come from the germline V gene. CDR3 in DNA: TGCGCCAGCAGCACGGACAGGGCCTTCTCCTACGAGCAGTACTTC. It specifies CASSTDRAFSYEQYF.